One and the same sample provided the 26 T cell receptor beta chains below, sequenced in a study of early T cells in non-severe SARS-CoV-2 infection. In TCRdb, the 5' RACE reads were re-called with MiXCR into one record per CDR3 protein. The sample has 70,000 to 90,000 distinct CDR3 sequences, roughly 16% seen once. Sequencing used whole blood. The receptors stem from an adult who was a healthcare worker with PCR-confirmed SARS-CoV-2 infection or an uninfected control (not recorded which).

In its sample, this clonotype was seen a few times. This rearrangement joins TRBV10-1 to TRBJ2-7; D is unresolved. V gave up 2 bases and J gave up 0 bases, with 14 bases separating them. In germline, CDR1 is WNHNN, CDR2 SYGVQD (reference sequence). The CDR3 sequence is 16 residues long. CDR3 nucleotide sequence: TGCGCCAGCAGTGAGGCCCCGGACCGAAGCTCCTACGAGCAGTACTTC. Residues: CASSEAPDRSSYEQYF.

This sequence joins TRBV6-5 and TRBJ1-6, with D possibly being TRBD1 (5 bases). Between the trimmed V and J ends, which lost 5 bases and 14 bases, there was a span of 13 bases. This CDR3 has 12 amino acids. From germline, CDR1 is MNHEY and CDR2 SVGAGI. As DNA, the CDR3 is TGTGCCAGCAGTGGGGACCGGGGGGCCCTCCACTTT. The encoded protein is CASSGDRGALHF.

This clonotype was observed many times. The V gene is TRBV3-1, the J gene TRBJ2-7; TRBD1 is a possible D gene (6 bases). Germline CDR1 LGHDT, CDR2 YNNKEL (reference sequence). There are 14 residues in the CDR3. Trimming stripped 3 bases from V and 7 bases from J, with 16 bases between. The CDR3 DNA follows: TGTGCCAGCAGCCATAGCTCAGGGGATCGGGAGCAGTACTTC. It encodes CASSHSSGDREQYF.

This clonotype was detected many times. The chain combines TRBV7-6 with TRBJ1-3; perhaps TRBD1 as D (5 bases). Trimming pared 5 bases from V and 0 bases from J, leaving 11 bases between. CDR1 and CDR2 from the germline V gene are SGHVS and FNYEAQ. The CDR3 totals 15 residues. As DNA, the CDR3 is TGTGCCAGCAGCCCGACAGCATCCTCTGGAAACACCATATATTTT. This translates into CASSPTASSGNTIYF. The full variable domain, rest sourced from reference TRBV7-6 and TRBJ1-3, is GAGVSQSPRYKVTKRGQDVALRCDPISGHVSLYWYRQALGQGPEFLTYFNYEAQQDKSGLPNDRFSAERPEGSISTLTIQRTEQRDSAMYRCASSPTASSGNTIYFGEGSWLTVV.

V is TRBV5-4 and J is TRBJ2-7, with 13 bases matching TRBD2. The ends lost 4 bases at V and 2 bases at J; junction bases unmatched: 6. The CDR3 totals 16 residues. Per the germline V gene, CDR1 is SGHNT and CDR2 is YYREEE (reference sequence). For the CDR3, the DNA is TGTGCCAGCAGCGAGACTAGCGGGGGGCCGGCCTACGAGCAGTACTTC. Its protein product is CASSETSGGPAYEQYF.

The chain combines TRBV6-5 with TRBJ1-1, with D tentatively TRBD1 (5 bases). V was trimmed by 5 bases and J by 1 base, leaving 14 bases between them. Germline lookup yields CDR1 MNHEY and CDR2 SVGAGI. The CDR3 runs 15 residues. The CDR3 bases are TGTGCCAGCAGTCAAGTCCGGGGGTGGAACACTGAAGCTTTCTTT. Its translation is CASSQVRGWNTEAFF.

The chain has TRBV6-2 or TRBV6-3 and TRBJ1-5; D call uncertain. This CDR3 has 14 amino acids. The V gene's germline CDR1 is MNHEY and CDR2 SVGEGT. V was trimmed by 2 bases and J by 5 bases, leaving 10 bases between them. The CDR3 nucleotides read TGTGCCAGCAGTTACGCTCTGAGGGATCAGCCCCAGCATTTT. This translates into CASSYALRDQPQHF.

There are a few counts of this clonotype. The chain employs TRBV20-1 and TRBJ2-1; no clear D. CDR1 is DFQATT, CDR2 SNEGSKA, per germline (reference sequence). The CDR3 consists of 15 residues. V was clipped by 0 bases and J by 0 bases, with 9 bases between them. The CDR3 sequence: CSAREPGNSYNEQFF. The CDR3 region has the DNA TGCAGTGCTAGAGAACCAGGAAACTCCTACAATGAGCAGTTCTTC.

This clonotype was counted a few times. This chain joins TRBV6-6 and TRBJ2-3; 15 bases align to TRBD2. In germline, CDR1 is MNHNY, CDR2 SVGAGI (reference sequence). The J segment lost 3 bases and the V segment lost 5 bases, leaving 9 bases of the junction unmatched. The CDR3 runs 18 residues. As DNA, the CDR3 is TGTGCCAGCAGTCCAGGACTAGCGGGGGGGACCGGTACAGATACGCAGTATTTT. The encoded protein is CASSPGLAGGTGTDTQYF.

In its sample, this clonotype was seen a few times. J is TRBJ2-6 and V is TRBV4-1; 7 bases align to TRBD1. CDR3 length equals 19 residues. Germline V gene sequence: CDR1 MGHRA, CDR2 YSYEKL. V shed 2 bases, J shed 2 bases, and the junction held 12 bases outside the gene matches. CDR3 sequence: CASSQTHKGALPGANVLTF. The CDR3, as DNA: TGCGCCAGCAGCCAAACCCACAAGGGGGCGCTACCTGGGGCCAACGTCCTGACTTTC.

Only a few counts were recorded for this clonotype. The chain couples TRBV27 to TRBJ2-7; TRBD1 is a possible D gene (6 bases). This CDR3 region has 14 residues. Germline assignment: CDR1 MNHEY and CDR2 SMNVEV (reference sequence). V gave up 6 bases and J gave up 2 bases, with 14 bases separating them. This CDR3 reads CASSFGDNPYEQYF. In nucleotides, the CDR3 is TGTGCCAGCAGCTTTGGGGACAACCCCTACGAGCAGTACTTC.

The CDR3 is CASSYPTGTASGNTIYF. The CDR3 nucleotides read TGTGCCAGCAGTTACCCTACCGGGACAGCCTCTGGAAACACCATATATTTT. J is TRBJ1-3 and V is TRBV6-6; 7 bases are shared with TRBD1. CDR1 is MNHNY and CDR2 is SVGAGI in the germline V gene (reference sequence). CDR3 length equals 17 residues. Losses at the gene ends were 2 bases for V and 0 bases for J; bases not matched to a gene: 7.

The V gene is TRBV10-3, the J gene TRBJ2-7; 11 positions agree with TRBD2. The CDR3 contains 15 residues. CDR1 and CDR2 from the germline V gene are ENHRY and SYGVKD. With V trimmed by 2 bases and J by 2 bases, 2 bases remained unmatched. DNA of the CDR3: TGTGCCATCAGTGAGCCGGGACTAGCGGCCTACGAGCAGTACTTC. As protein: CAISEPGLAAYEQYF.

The chain carries TRBV4-3 and TRBJ2-7; TRBD2 aligns across 11 bases. In germline, CDR1 is LGHNA, CDR2 YSLEER. V dropped 4 bases and J dropped 3; count of bases not matched to a gene: 5. This CDR3 has 15 amino acids. This CDR3 reads CASSPQGTSGYEQYF. In DNA, the CDR3 is TGCGCCAGCAGCCCCCAAGGGACTAGCGGCTACGAGCAGTACTTC.

This sequence joins TRBV7-8 and TRBJ2-1; 9 bases match TRBD2. The length of the CDR3 is 17 residues. Looked up from germline, CDR1 is SGHVS and CDR2 is FQNEAQ. J gave up 0 bases and V 2 bases, and 5 bases lay outside the gene matches. CDR3 sequence: CASSLFFSGSSYNEQFF. CDR3 coding DNA: TGTGCCAGCAGCTTATTCTTTAGCGGGAGCTCCTACAATGAGCAGTTCTTC.

This clonotype was counted a few times. J is TRBJ2-1 and V is TRBV20-1, with D hard to call. The ends were cut back, 0 bases at V and 1 base at J, with 10 bases in the middle. The CDR3 has 15 amino acids. Germline CDR1 DFQATT, CDR2 SNEGSKA (reference sequence). The CDR3 loop reads CSARDSRRSYNEQFF. CDR3 sequence (DNA): TGCAGTGCTAGAGATAGTCGAAGGTCCTACAATGAGCAGTTCTTC.

The V and J genes are TRBV11-2 and TRBJ2-7; 10 positions match TRBD1. The trim removed 3 bases at V and 6 bases at J, leaving 2 bases unmatched. Germline lookup yields CDR1 SGHAT and CDR2 FQNNGV. The CDR3 consists of 13 residues. The CDR3, as DNA: TGTGCCAGCAGCTTGGGGACAGGGGCCGAGCAGTACTTC. Protein product: CASSLGTGAEQYF.

This clonotype was counted only a few times. The chain carries TRBV7-9 and TRBJ1-3; D is unclear. V was cut by 1 base and J by 0 bases, with 10 bases left in between. The CDR3 is 16 amino acids. Germline V gene lookup returns CDR1 SEHNR and CDR2 FQNEAQ (reference sequence). CDR3: CASSLDRLNSGNTIYF. The CDR3, as DNA: TGTGCCAGCAGCTTAGATCGTCTAAACTCTGGAAACACCATATATTTT.

This chain links TRBV6-2 or TRBV6-3 with TRBJ1-1; D call uncertain. The CDR3 contains 16 residues. The germline CDR1 and CDR2 sequences are MNHEY and SVGEGT. The V gene lost 5 bases and the J gene lost 0 bases, with 16 bases spanning the gap. The CDR3 loop is CASSPLLTGMNTEAFF. The CDR3, as DNA: TGTGCCAGCAGTCCACTCCTGACGGGTATGAACACTGAAGCTTTCTTT.

The sample holds many counts of this clonotype. The chain combines TRBV11-3 with TRBJ2-7, with D perhaps being TRBD1 or TRBD2 (6 bases each). The CDR3 runs to 15 residues. V lost 2 bases and J lost 4, with 15 bases in between. Germline CDR1 reads SGHNT; CDR2 reads YENEEA. This CDR3 is CASSLNGGWVYEQYF. The CDR3 DNA follows: TGTGCCAGCAGCTTAAACGGGGGCTGGGTTTACGAGCAGTACTTC.

This clonotype showed up just a few times. The chain couples TRBV11-2 to TRBJ2-7; D is perhaps TRBD1 or TRBD2 (6 bases each). The CDR3 runs to 14 residues. V was cut by 5 bases and J by 3 bases, with 14 bases left in between. The germline CDR1 and CDR2 sequences are SGHAT and FQNNGV. The CDR3 DNA sequence: TGTGCCAGCAGCCCCGGGGGCGCGGGCTACGAGCAGTACTTC. Its protein is CASSPGGAGYEQYF.

This chain joins TRBV24-1 and TRBJ2-7; 10 bases are shared with TRBD1. Germline CDR1 reads KGHDR; CDR2 reads SFDVKD. This CDR3 is built from 15 residues. Trimming removed 2 bases from V and 2 bases from J; junction bases left unmatched: 2. In nucleotides, the CDR3 is TGTGCCACCAGTGATTCTGGACAGGGGGCCTACGAGCAGTACTTC. Protein product: CATSDSGQGAYEQYF.

The CDR3, as DNA: TGTGCCACCAGTGATTCCCGGGTAGCCTCCTACGAGCAGTACTTC. Its translation: CATSDSRVASYEQYF. J is TRBJ2-7 and V is TRBV24-1; D is ambiguous. Germline-derived CDR1 and CDR2 are KGHDR and SFDVKD. The length of the CDR3 is 15 residues. V lost 2 bases and J 0 bases, leaving 10 bases between the germline ends.

This clonotype was seen a handful of times. This chain's CDR3 is CASWTGTGHVYEQYF. CDR3 DNA: TGTGCCAGCTGGACCGGGACAGGGCATGTCTACGAGCAGTACTTC. V and J are TRBV12-3 or TRBV12-4 and TRBJ2-7, with TRBD1 identical over 9 bases. The trim removed 8 bases at V and 3 bases at J, leaving 11 bases unmatched. This CDR3 is built from 15 residues.

This clonotype was counted ten times or more. V is TRBV5-6 and J is TRBJ2-3; TRBD1 agrees at 8 bases. The V gene's germline CDR1 is SGHDT and CDR2 YYEEEE. Trimming at V came to 4 bases and at J to 5 bases, leaving 9 bases not matched to a gene. This CDR3 is 15 amino acids long. The CDR3 here is CASSVLDRGGDTQYF. CDR3 nucleotides: TGTGCCAGCAGCGTCCTTGACAGGGGAGGAGATACGCAGTATTTT.

This clonotype was counted between two and nine times. The V call is TRBV11-2, the J call TRBJ2-2; a possible D gene is TRBD2 (5 bases). In germline, CDR1 is SGHAT, CDR2 FQNNGV. V gave up 4 bases and J gave up 0 bases, with 6 bases separating them. This CDR3 is built from 14 residues. The CDR3 is CASSSGSNTGELFF. The CDR3 DNA is TGTGCCAGCAGCTCGGGATCGAACACCGGGGAGCTGTTTTTT. The full variable domain, completed using reference TRBV11-2 and TRBJ2-2, is EAGVAQSPRYKIIEKRQSVAFWCNPISGHATLYWYQQILGQGPKLLIQFQNNGVVDDSQLPKDRFSAERLKGVDSTLKIQPAKLEDSAVYLCASSSGSNTGELFFGEGSRLTVL.